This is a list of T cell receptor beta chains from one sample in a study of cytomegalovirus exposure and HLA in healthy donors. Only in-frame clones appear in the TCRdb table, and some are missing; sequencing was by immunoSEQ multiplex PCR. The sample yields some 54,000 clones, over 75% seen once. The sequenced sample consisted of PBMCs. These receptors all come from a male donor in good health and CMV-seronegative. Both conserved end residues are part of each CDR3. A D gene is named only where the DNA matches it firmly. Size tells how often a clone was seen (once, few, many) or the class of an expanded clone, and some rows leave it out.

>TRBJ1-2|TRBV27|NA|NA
CASRSNRFLYGYTF
TGTGCCAGCCGAAGCAACAGGTTCCTCTATGGCTACACCTTC
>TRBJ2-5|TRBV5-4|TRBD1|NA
CASSILTGGETQYF
TGTGCCAGCAGCATTTTGACAGGGGGAGAGACCCAGTACTTC
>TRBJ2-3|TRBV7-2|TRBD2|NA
CASSGGADTQYF
TGTGCCAGCAGCGGGGGGGCAGATACGCAGTATTTT
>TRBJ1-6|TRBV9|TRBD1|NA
CASSGWGQGANSPLHF
TGTGCCAGCAGCGGATGGGGACAGGGGGCTAATTCACCCCTCCACTTT
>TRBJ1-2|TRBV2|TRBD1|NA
CASRTGTGPYGYTF
TGTGCCAGCCGAACAGGGACAGGCCCCTATGGCTACACCTTC
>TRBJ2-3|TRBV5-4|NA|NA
CASSSVQVDTQYF
TGTGCCAGCAGCTCCGTCCAGGTGGATACGCAGTATTTT
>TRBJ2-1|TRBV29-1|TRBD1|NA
CSVPRGTGGPYNEQFF
TGCAGCGTCCCCAGGGGGACAGGGGGACCCTACAATGAGCAGTTCTTC
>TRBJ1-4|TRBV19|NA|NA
CATAGSREEKLFF
TGTGCCACCGCCGGTTCCCGGGAGGAAAAACTGTTTTTT
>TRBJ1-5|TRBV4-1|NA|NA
CASSLHPREGKNQPQHF
TGCGCCAGCAGCCTACATCCACGGGAGGGGAAAAATCAGCCCCAGCATTTT
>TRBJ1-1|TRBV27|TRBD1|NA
CASSRPGQGMAEAFF
TGTGCCAGCAGTCGGCCGGGACAGGGGATGGCTGAAGCTTTCTTT
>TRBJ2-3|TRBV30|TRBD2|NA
CAWTRLAPSTDTQYF
TGTGCCTGGACCCGACTAGCCCCTAGCACAGATACGCAGTATTTT
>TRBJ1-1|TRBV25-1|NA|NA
CASSWGEDTEAFF
TGTGCCAGCAGTTGGGGCGAAGACACTGAAGCTTTCTTT
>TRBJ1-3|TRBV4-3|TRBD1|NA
CASSQDRYSGNTIYF
TGCGCCAGCAGCCAGGACAGGTACTCTGGAAACACCATATATTTT
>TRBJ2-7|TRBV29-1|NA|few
CGCGKGEIGDEQYF
TGCGGGTGTGGAAAAGGGGAAATTGGTGACGAGCAGTACTTC
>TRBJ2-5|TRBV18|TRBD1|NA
CASSPRQGMETQYF
TGTGCCAGCTCACCGCGACAGGGCATGGAGACCCAGTACTTC
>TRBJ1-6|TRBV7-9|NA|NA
CASSSGYLGSPLHF
TGTGCCAGCAGCTCTGGGTACCTAGGTTCACCCCTCCACTTT
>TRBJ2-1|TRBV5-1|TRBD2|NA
CASSLDFPAGGDEQFF
TGCGCCAGCAGCTTGGATTTCCCAGCGGGGGGGGATGAGCAGTTCTTC
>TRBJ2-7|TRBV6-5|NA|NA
CASSPGFYEQYF
TGTGCCAGCAGTCCAGGTTTCTACGAGCAGTACTTC
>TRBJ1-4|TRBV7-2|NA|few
CASSLPGEKLFF
TGTGCCAGCAGCTTGCCAGGAGAAAAACTGTTTTTT
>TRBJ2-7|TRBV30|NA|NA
CAWTPPRQLYEQYF
TGTGCCTGGACCCCTCCGAGACAGCTATACGAGCAGTACTTC